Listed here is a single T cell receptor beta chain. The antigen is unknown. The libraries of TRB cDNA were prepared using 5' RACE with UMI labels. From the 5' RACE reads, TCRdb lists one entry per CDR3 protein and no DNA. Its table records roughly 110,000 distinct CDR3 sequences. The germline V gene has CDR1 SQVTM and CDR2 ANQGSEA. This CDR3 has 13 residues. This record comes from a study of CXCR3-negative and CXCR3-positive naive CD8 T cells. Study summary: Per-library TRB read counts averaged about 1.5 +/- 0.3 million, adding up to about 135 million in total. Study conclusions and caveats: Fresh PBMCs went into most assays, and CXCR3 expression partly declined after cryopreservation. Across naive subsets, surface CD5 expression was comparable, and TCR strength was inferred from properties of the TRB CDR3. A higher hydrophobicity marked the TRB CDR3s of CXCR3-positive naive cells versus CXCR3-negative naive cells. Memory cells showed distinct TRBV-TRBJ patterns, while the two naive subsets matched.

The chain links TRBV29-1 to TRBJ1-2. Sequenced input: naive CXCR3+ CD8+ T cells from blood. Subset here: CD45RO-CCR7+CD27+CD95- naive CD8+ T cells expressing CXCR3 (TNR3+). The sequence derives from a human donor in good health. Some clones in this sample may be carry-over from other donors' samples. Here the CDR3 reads CSVRLAASYGYTF.